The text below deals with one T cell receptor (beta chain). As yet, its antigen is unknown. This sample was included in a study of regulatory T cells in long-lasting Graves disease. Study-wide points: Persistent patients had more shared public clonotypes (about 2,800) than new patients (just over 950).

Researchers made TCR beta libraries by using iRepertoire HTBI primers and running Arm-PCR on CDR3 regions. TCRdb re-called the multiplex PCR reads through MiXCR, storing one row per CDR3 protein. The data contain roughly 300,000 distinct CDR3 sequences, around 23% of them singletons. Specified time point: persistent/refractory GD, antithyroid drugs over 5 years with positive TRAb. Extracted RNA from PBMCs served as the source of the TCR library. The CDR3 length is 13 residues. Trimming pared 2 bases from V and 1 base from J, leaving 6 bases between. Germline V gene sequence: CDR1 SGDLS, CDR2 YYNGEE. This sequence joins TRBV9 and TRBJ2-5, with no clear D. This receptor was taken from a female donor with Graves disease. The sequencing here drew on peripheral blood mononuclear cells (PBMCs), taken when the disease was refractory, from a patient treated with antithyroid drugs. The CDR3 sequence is CASSVSSQETQYF. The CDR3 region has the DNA TGTGCCAGCAGCGTGTCCAGCCAAGAGACCCAGTACTTC. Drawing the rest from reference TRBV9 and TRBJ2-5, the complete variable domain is DSGVTQTPKHLITATGQRVTLRCSPRSGDLSVYWYQQSLDQGLQFLIQYYNGEERAKGNILERFSAQQFPDLHSELNLSSLELGDSALYFCASSVSSQETQYFGPGTRLLVL.